Given below is one TCR beta chain in context. The antigen remains unidentified. The data are from a study of shared clonotypes between healthy human individuals. Study-wide background: A couple of women and a few men aged 18 to 49 made up the donors. The study's findings and limits: Some clonotypes were shared by all four sorted-subset donors, while others were not shared. The non-shared ones had lower generation probabilities than the shared ones.

Assay execution took place at the deep level. Assay: immunoSEQ multiplex PCR; the TCRdb copy retains only in-frame clones and omits some. This table has roughly 680,000 clones, 72% appearing once. This CDR3 is 18 amino acids long. Trimming removed 10 bases at V and 0 bases at J, with 25 bases between. From germline, CDR1 is LNHDA and CDR2 SQIVND (reference sequence). This chain uses TRBV19 with TRBJ2-1; a weak D match, TRBD2 (6 bases). The sequenced material came from memory CD4+ T cells sorted from blood. Subset meaning: CD45RA-negative fraction. This sequence originates from a woman aged 25 to 39 in good health. The CDR3 coding sequence is TGTGCCAACAAGGTGGGGGGTCTTCGCATTGACTCCTACAATGAGCAGTTCTTC. Translating it yields CANKVGGLRIDSYNEQFF.